This T cell receptor (beta chain) was found in a study of PD-1 blockade in mismatch repair-deficient tumors. Per the germline V gene, CDR1 is MNHEY and CDR2 is SMNVEV (reference sequence). V lost 6 bases to trimming and J lost 5 bases; unmatched junction nucleotides: 8. The CDR3 consists of 14 residues. Method: immunoSEQ multiplex PCR; TCRdb's copy keeps in-frame clones and lacks some. The sample carries under 75,000 clones, approximately 88% recorded once. This clone was seen a handful of times. What it binds is unknown. Findings and limits, study-wide: Tumor-resident clones, often undetectable pretreatment in blood, expanded then contracted after pembrolizumab.

A few pembrolizumab responders had their TCRs sequenced. The sequenced sample was peripheral blood, obtained 52 weeks after starting pembrolizumab. The clonotype was recovered from an adult with mismatch repair-deficient cancer. The chain uses TRBV27 and TRBJ1-2, with TRBD1 matching over 8 bases. DNA for the CDR3: TGTGCCAGCAGCTTCAGGGGGCTGGAATATGGCTACACCTTC. Translation gives CASSFRGLEYGYTF.